This T cell receptor beta chain originates from a study of T cell responses to AZD1222 COVID-19 vaccine. Concerning this clone: Its matching antigen is unknown.

Points from the study as a whole: Unmutated variant regions are reportedly the target of nearly half of TCRs that are spike-specific. Across spike, vaccine-associated CD4 TCRs were found, dominant at 160-218 and 743-854. Compared with day 0, the breadth and depth of the Spike-specific TCR repertoire rose significantly after two doses of AZD1222. The donors showed a predominance of white British ancestry and of females, with possible underestimation of clonal diversity.

Here immunoSEQ multiplex PCR was the method, and the copy in TCRdb shows in-frame clones only, minus some. The table has 65,000 to 80,000 clones, 85% to 90% seen once. The TCR was taken from an adult who received the MenACWY meningococcal vaccine as a control. Specimen: peripheral blood, collected 28 days after the second dose of the MenACWY control vaccine.

The DNA of the CDR3 is TGTGCCAGCATCGAGGGGGGGATTAGCACCGGGGAGCTGTTTTTT. It codes for CASIEGGISTGELFF. The V gene is TRBV28, the J gene TRBJ2-2, with TRBD2 as a possible D gene (7 bases). From germline, CDR1 is MDHEN and CDR2 SYDVKM. The V and J ends lost 7 bases and 4 bases respectively, with 16 bases between them. There are 15 residues in the CDR3.